This T cell receptor (beta chain) was documented in a study of blood T cell repertoires in COVID-19. Recovered participants had two consecutive negative NP/OP PCR tests, healthcare professional clearance, or symptom resolution. Looked up from germline, CDR1 is SQVTM and CDR2 is ANQGSEA. V lost 6 bases, J lost 2 bases, and 12 bases lay in between. The CDR3 has 13 amino acids. The assay was immunoSEQ multiplex PCR, and TCRdb's table has in-frame clones only and misses some. In the table there are 250,000 or so clones, more than 65% of which are singletons. The sequencing input was PBMCs or T cells enriched from blood (not recorded which). V and J are TRBV29-1 and TRBJ2-3; D perhaps matches TRBD1 (6 bases). The clonotype originates from a man in his fifties who had recovered from COVID-19. The DNA of the CDR3 is TGCAGCGTGCCGCGGACAGTCACAGATACGCAGTATTTT. This sequence encodes CSVPRTVTDTQYF.